This TCR beta chain was observed in a study of monozygotic twins with inflammatory bowel disease. Note on this clonotype: Antigen unknown.

In germline, CDR1 is SSHAT, CDR2 FNYEAQ (reference sequence). The CDR3 extends over 13 amino acids. TCRdb re-called the 5' RACE reads; one entry per CDR3 protein, DNA not given. The sample spans 440,000 or so distinct CDR3 sequences; the ten largest clones claim roughly 2.5%. Points from the study as a whole: Nothing supported a single strong signal or clonotype that was associated with IBD. Similarity of repertoires did not differ between concordant and discordant twins, possibly from limited power. Healthy twins showed more clonotype sharing with others than IBD patients, especially patients with disease activity.

The receptor was isolated from a human donor with ulcerative colitis or Crohn's disease, or a healthy co-twin of an affected twin (not recorded which). The sequenced material came from blood. The chain uses TRBV7-7 and TRBJ2-1; TCRdb's D call, TRBD1, is unchecked because there is no DNA. The CDR3 loop reads CASSGGVRGEQFF.